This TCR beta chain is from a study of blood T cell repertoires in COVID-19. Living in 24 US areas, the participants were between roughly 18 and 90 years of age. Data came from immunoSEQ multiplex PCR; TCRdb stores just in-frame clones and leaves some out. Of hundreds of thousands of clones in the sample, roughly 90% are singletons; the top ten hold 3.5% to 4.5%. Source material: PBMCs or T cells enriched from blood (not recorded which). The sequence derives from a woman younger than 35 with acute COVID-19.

CDR3 region: CASSLGTGDSRETQYF. CDR3 DNA sequence: TGTGCCAGCAGCTTGGGGACAGGGGATTCGAGGGAGACCCAGTACTTC. V gene TRBV5-4 combines with J gene TRBJ2-5, with TRBD1 identical over 9 bases. CDR1 is SGHNT, CDR2 YYREEE, per germline (reference sequence). The CDR3 sequence is 16 residues long. J lost 5 bases, V lost 0 bases, and 8 bases had no gene match. Filled out from reference TRBV5-4 and TRBJ2-5, the complete variable domain reads ETGVTQSPTHLIKTRGQQVTLRCSSQSGHNTVSWYQQALGQGPQFIFQYYREEENGRGNFPPRFSGLQFPNYSSELNVNALELDDSALYLCASSLGTGDSRETQYFGPGTRLLVL.